This TCR beta chain was captured by sequencing in a study of T cell responses to AZD1222 COVID-19 vaccine. Study information: Researchers grouped second doses given at about 4 or about 12 weeks into one pool. The study's findings and limits: Two AZD1222 administrations were followed by greater Spike-specific TCR breadth and depth.

Clones were sequenced by immunoSEQ multiplex PCR, and TCRdb holds only the in-frame ones, with some missing. Among approximately 100,000 clones listed, over 75% were seen once. Turning to this clone: Its antigen is not known.

CDR1 is MDHEN and CDR2 is SYDVKM in the germline V gene. This CDR3 comprises 14 residues. V was clipped by 3 bases and J by 3 bases, with 8 bases between them. The receptor comes from an adult in good health. The sample consisted of peripheral blood, taken on day 0 of AZD1222 vaccination. The V gene is TRBV28, the J gene TRBJ1-4; D is possibly TRBD1 (5 bases). The CDR3 loop is CASSLSGSNEKLFF. CDR3 in DNA: TGTGCCAGCAGTTTGTCAGGGTCTAATGAAAAACTGTTTTTT.